These 6 T cell receptor beta chains share one sample of origin, sequenced in a study of T cell repertoires in cytomegalovirus infection. TCRdb independently ran MiXCR on the reads; one entry per CDR3 protein. Among 250,000 to 400,000 distinct CDR3 sequences listed, 20% to 25% were seen once. These receptors are not linked to any known antigen. The sample here was cultured PBMCs, taken from culture after CMV antigen stimulation. The source is a human donor in good health (CMV status not recorded). Some clones in this sample may be carry-over from other donors' samples.

The chain uses TRBV4-2 and TRBJ2-5, with D perhaps matching TRBD1 (6 bases). Germline assignment: CDR1 LGHNA and CDR2 YNFKEQ. Trimming removed 0 bases from V and 6 bases from J, with 17 bases in between. The CDR3 spans 16 residues. Here the CDR3 reads CASSQDQTGMLQTQYF. The CDR3 coding sequence is TGTGCCAGCAGCCAAGATCAAACAGGGATGTTGCAGACCCAGTACTTC.

This clonotype appeared a few times. The genes are TRBV20-1 and TRBJ2-1; 7 bases map to TRBD1. The CDR3 sequence is 16 residues long. Trimming cost V 0 bases and J 8 bases; bases outside gene matches: 13. Per germline, CDR1 DFQATT and CDR2 SNEGSKA (reference sequence). CDR3 loop: CSARDLRADRVYEQFF. As DNA, the CDR3 is TGCAGTGCTAGAGATCTTAGAGCAGACAGGGTTTATGAGCAGTTCTTC.

The rearrangement joins TRBV2 to TRBJ2-7, with 7 nucleotides matching TRBD1. In germline, CDR1 is SNHLY, CDR2 FYNNEI. This CDR3 comprises 15 residues. After removal of 4 bases from V and 2 bases from J, the junction contained 8 bases not matched to a gene. DNA of the CDR3: TGTGCCAGCAGTGTCGGGACAGAAAGCCCCTACGAGCAGTACTTC. It specifies CASSVGTESPYEQYF. Supplemented by reference TRBV2 and TRBJ2-7, the full variable domain reads EPEVTQTPSHQVTQMGQEVILRCVPISNHLYFYWYRQILGQKVEFLVSFYNNEISEKSEIFDDQFSVERPDGSNFTLKIRSTKLEDSAMYFCASSVGTESPYEQYFGPGTRLTVT.

The chain employs TRBV15 and TRBJ2-1; no clear D gene. The CDR3 runs to 14 residues. The V gene's germline CDR1 is LNHNV and CDR2 YYDKDF (reference sequence). V was pared by 2 bases and J by 4 bases, with 9 bases between. CDR3 sequence reads: CATSRSVSYNEQFF. As DNA, the CDR3 is TGTGCCACCAGCAGATCCGTTTCTTACAATGAGCAGTTCTTC. The full variable domain, with the rest looked up from reference TRBV15 and TRBJ2-1, is DAMVIQNPRYQVTQFGKPVTLSCSQTLNHNVMYWYQQKSSQAPKLLFHYYDKDFNNEADTPDNFQSRRPNTSFCFLDIRSPGLGDTAMYLCATSRSVSYNEQFFGPGTRLTVL.

In this sample, this clonotype turned up many times. This may come from a read error, since a much larger clone is one base off. This sequence joins TRBV7-9 and TRBJ1-1; 9 nucleotides align to TRBD1. The length of the CDR3 is 15 residues. The ends lost 1 base at V and 1 base at J; junction bases unmatched: 1. Germline V lookup: CDR1 SEHNR, CDR2 FQNEAQ (reference sequence). CDR3 bases: TGTGCCAGCAGCTTAGGACAGGGGGAGAACACTGAAGCTTTCTTT. It specifies CASSLGQGENTEAFF.

As to this clonotype: The CDR3 carries no conserved terminal phenylalanine or tryptophan, so it likely arises from a read error. This chain links TRBV9 with TRBJ2-2; TRBD2 is a possible D gene (6 bases). The germline V gene has CDR1 SGDLS and CDR2 YYNGEE. The CDR3 extends over 15 amino acids. The V and J ends lost 4 bases and 6 bases respectively, with 16 bases between them. The CDR3 sequence: CASSNRPGGAGELFL. DNA of the CDR3: TGTGCCAGCAGCAATCGACCAGGCGGGGCCGGGGAGCTGTTTCTT.